The source of this TCR beta chain is a study of identical twins. After template switching added a universal primer site, the resulting cDNA carried unique molecular identifiers. One entry per CDR3 protein, called by TCRdb with MiXCR from the 5' RACE reads. The data contain some 500,000 distinct CDR3 sequences, less than 25% of them singletons. This clonotype has a handful of counts. These data also featured in a second study, about T cells expressing NK-cell markers. This second report adds: Sequencing of TCR beta repertoires drew on sorted CD3+CD56+NKG2C+, CD3+CD56+NKG2C- and CD3+CD56-NKG2C+ T cells. In several experiments, sorting was restricted to alpha-beta TCR T cells by an anti-gamma-delta TCR antibody.

This clonotype was obtained from a woman between 18 and 30 years old in good health. What was sequenced was CD4+ T cells sorted from blood.

The CDR3 region is CSASLTPAGELFF. As DNA, the CDR3 is TGCAGTGCCTCTTTAACCCCTGCCGGGGAGCTGTTTTTT. The V and J genes are TRBV20-1 and TRBJ2-2; D call uncertain. Deletions cut 6 bases from V and 6 bases from J, with 14 bases between. CDR1 and CDR2 (germline): DFQATT, SNEGSKA (reference sequence). The CDR3 contains 13 residues.